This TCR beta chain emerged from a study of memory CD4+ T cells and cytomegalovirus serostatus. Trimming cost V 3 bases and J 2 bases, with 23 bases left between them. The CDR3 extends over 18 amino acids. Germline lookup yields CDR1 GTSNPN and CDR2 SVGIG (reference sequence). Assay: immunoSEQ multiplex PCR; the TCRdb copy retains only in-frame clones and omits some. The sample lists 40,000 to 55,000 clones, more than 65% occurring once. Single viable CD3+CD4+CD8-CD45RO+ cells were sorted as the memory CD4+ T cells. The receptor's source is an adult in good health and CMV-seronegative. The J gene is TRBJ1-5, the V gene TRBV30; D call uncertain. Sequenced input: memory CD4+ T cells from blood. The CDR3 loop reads CAWSYGPGWIMGNQPQHF. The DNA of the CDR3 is TGTGCCTGGAGCTACGGTCCGGGGTGGATTATGGGCAATCAGCCCCAGCATTTT.